The 25 T cell receptor beta chains presented below share a single source sample, sequenced in a study of blood T cell repertoires in COVID-19. Generated by immunoSEQ multiplex PCR, the TCRdb table keeps only in-frame clones and is missing some. The profile shows about 120,000 clones, 90% of them singletons. The sequenced sample consisted of peripheral blood. Receptors originate from a woman aged 55 to 70 with COVID-19, enrolled during active disease.

In this sample, this clone turned up a few times. This chain links TRBV29-1 with TRBJ2-3; the D gene is possibly TRBD1 (5 bases). V lost 4 bases and J lost 0, with 14 bases in between. CDR1 and CDR2 from the germline V gene are SQVTM and ANQGSEA. This CDR3 has 15 amino acids. This chain's CDR3 is CSVGEGQISTDTQYF. CDR3 coding DNA: TGCAGCGTTGGGGAAGGACAAATTAGCACAGATACGCAGTATTTT.

The rearrangement links TRBV5-1 to TRBJ2-5; 7 bases line up with TRBD1. Germline trimming cut 2 bases from V and 5 bases from J; bases unmatched to any gene: 6. Germline CDR1 is SGHRS and CDR2 is YFSETQ. CDR3 length: 14 residues. DNA of the CDR3: TGCGCCAGCAGCTTACAGGGGTGGAAGGAGACCCAGTACTTC. It codes for CASSLQGWKETQYF.

Of note for this clone: At the DNA level, this CDR3 is encoded by other sequences in the same sample as well. The chain uses TRBV6-2 or TRBV6-3 and TRBJ1-1; tentative D call: TRBD1 (5 bases). V was trimmed by 6 bases and J by 2 bases, leaving 10 bases between them. The CDR3 is made up of 13 amino acids. Germline V gives CDR1 MNHEY, CDR2 SVGEGT. CDR3 nucleotide sequence: TGTGCCAGCAGCCAACAGGTAAACACTGAAGCTTTCTTT. It encodes CASSQQVNTEAFF.

The rearrangement joins TRBV2 to TRBJ2-2; perhaps TRBD1 as D (6 bases). Trimming left V 6 bases short and J 1 base short, with 15 bases between. Germline V gene data show CDR1 as SNHLY and CDR2 as FYNNEI. This CDR3 spans 16 amino acids. CDR3 sequence (DNA): TGTGCCAGCAGGGACGACAGGCAACTGAACACCGGGGAGCTGTTTTTT. Amino acid sequence: CASRDDRQLNTGELFF.

The chain combines TRBV5-4 with TRBJ2-5; 7 bases match TRBD1. The CDR3 is 14 amino acids. From germline, CDR1 is SGHNT and CDR2 YYREEE (reference sequence). With 4 bases clipped from V and 1 base from J, the junction kept 4 bases outside the gene matches. This chain's CDR3 is CASSLGTVQETQYF. The DNA for the CDR3 is TGTGCCAGCAGCCTCGGGACAGTCCAAGAGACCCAGTACTTC.

V gene TRBV18 combines with J gene TRBJ1-2; 7 bases match TRBD1. V was pared by 2 bases and J by 6 bases, with 3 bases of the junction left unmatched. Germline-derived CDR1 and CDR2 are KGHSH and LQKENI. This CDR3 comprises 13 residues. In DNA, the CDR3 is TGTGCCAGCTCACCAGGGACAGCCCATGGCTACACCTTC. Translation: CASSPGTAHGYTF.

The gene calls are TRBV7-2 and TRBJ1-5, with 8 bases fitting TRBD1. Germline loops: CDR1 SGHTA, CDR2 FQGNSA. This CDR3 contains 18 residues. V dropped 5 bases and J dropped 6; count of bases not matched to a gene: 18. CDR3 sequence (DNA): TGTGCCAGCAGCCACGGACAGGGACGCGATCCCCGCTCTCAGCCCCAGCATTTT. Translated, it gives CASSHGQGRDPRSQPQHF. Supplemented by reference TRBV7-2 and TRBJ1-5, the full variable domain reads GAGVSQSPSNKVTEKGKDVELRCDPISGHTALYWYRQSLGQGLEFLIYFQGNSAPDKSGLPSDRFSAERTGGSVSTLTIQRTQQEDSAVYLCASSHGQGRDPRSQPQHFGDGTRLSIL.

This chain links TRBV6-6 with TRBJ1-6, with 10 nucleotides matching TRBD1. The CDR3 covers 14 residues. Germline assignment: CDR1 MNHNY and CDR2 SVGAGI (reference sequence). The trim removed 7 bases at V and 7 bases at J, leaving 4 bases unmatched. As DNA, the CDR3 is TGTGCCAGCACCATGACAGGGGGCAATTCACCCCTCCACTTT. It encodes CASTMTGGNSPLHF.

The chain uses TRBV18 and TRBJ2-5; TRBD1 aligns across 8 bases. V dropped 4 bases and J dropped 1; count of bases not matched to a gene: 5. The CDR3 runs 15 residues. Germline CDR1 reads KGHSH; CDR2 reads LQKENI. The CDR3 DNA is TGTGCCAGCTCACTAGGGACAGGCGCCCAAGAGACCCAGTACTTC. Translation: CASSLGTGAQETQYF.

The rearrangement joins TRBV18 to TRBJ1-3, with D possibly being TRBD1 (5 bases). The ends were cut back, 4 bases at V and 0 bases at J, with 13 bases in the middle. The CDR3 runs 16 residues. Germline V lookup: CDR1 KGHSH, CDR2 LQKENI. This CDR3 is CASSLGPGLSGNTIYF. Written as DNA, the CDR3 is TGTGCCAGCTCACTGGGGCCGGGTCTCTCTGGAAACACCATATATTTT.

The rearrangement links TRBV6-2 or TRBV6-3 to TRBJ2-5; 8 positions agree with TRBD1. The CDR3 runs 13 residues. Germline loops: CDR1 MNHEY, CDR2 SVGEGT. Unmatched junction bases numbered 4, after V lost 5 bases and J lost 5 bases. CDR3 DNA: TGTGCCAGCAGTGGTCCAGGGGGCGAGACCCAGTACTTC. Translated: CASSGPGGETQYF.

The CDR3: CAIRGDRDTEAFF. The CDR3 DNA is TGTGCCATCAGGGGGGACAGGGACACTGAAGCTTTCTTT. The chain couples TRBV10-3 to TRBJ1-1; 9 bases match TRBD1. This CDR3 is 13 amino acids long. The trim removed 6 bases at V and 3 bases at J, leaving 2 bases unmatched. Germline CDR1 is ENHRY and CDR2 is SYGVKD.

The chain carries TRBV5-1 and TRBJ2-1, with D unresolved. The germline CDR1 and CDR2 sequences are SGHRS and YFSETQ. The CDR3 runs to 15 residues. The V end lost 0 bases, the J end lost 4 bases, and 11 bases lay between the germline ends. The CDR3, as DNA: TGCGCCAGCAGCTTGGGCCAAGACAATTACAATGAGCAGTTCTTC. It codes for CASSLGQDNYNEQFF.

This chain links TRBV5-1 with TRBJ2-7; tentatively, D is TRBD1 (5 bases). Germline V lookup: CDR1 SGHRS, CDR2 YFSETQ. The CDR3 spans 13 residues. Between the trimmed V and J ends, which lost 0 bases and 3 bases, there was a span of 7 bases. CDR3 in amino acids: CASSLAGIYEQYF. CDR3 coding DNA: TGCGCCAGCAGCTTGGCAGGGATCTACGAGCAGTACTTC.

The chain is built from TRBV7-4 and TRBJ1-1, with D possibly matching TRBD1 (5 bases). The germline gives CDR1 SGHVT, CDR2 SQSDAQ. CDR3 length equals 14 residues. V was cut by 2 bases and J by 7 bases, with 14 bases left in between. CDR3 nucleotide sequence: TGTGCCAGCAGCTTACGTGGGCAGGGTGTTGAAGCTTTCTTT. Its protein product is CASSLRGQGVEAFF. Filled out from reference TRBV7-4 and TRBJ1-1, the complete variable domain reads GAGVSQSPRYKVAKRGRDVALRCDSISGHVTLYWYRQTLGQGSEVLTYSQSDAQRDKSGRPSGRFSAERPERSVSTLKIQRTEQGDSAVYLCASSLRGQGVEAFFGQGTRLTVV.

V and J are TRBV19 and TRBJ1-6; 10 bases are shared with TRBD1. The V gene's germline CDR1 is LNHDA and CDR2 SQIVND (reference sequence). The CDR3 has 15 amino acids. J lost 8 bases, V lost 10 bases, and 11 bases had no gene match. The CDR3 loop is CATRRQGAGDSPLHF. The CDR3 region has the DNA TGTGCCACCCGCAGACAGGGGGCGGGTGATTCACCCCTCCACTTT. The whole variable domain, remainder taken from reference TRBV19 and TRBJ1-6, is DGGITQSPKYLFRKEGQNVTLSCEQNLNHDAMYWYRQDPGQGLRLIYYSQIVNDFQKGDIAEGYSVSREKKESFPLTVTSAQKNPTAFYLCATRRQGAGDSPLHFGNGTRLTVT.

The CDR3 spells CAWSIQGRRTEAFF. In DNA, the CDR3 is TGTGCCTGGAGTATACAGGGTCGTCGGACTGAAGCTTTCTTT. The V gene is TRBV30, the J gene TRBJ1-1; a possible D gene is TRBD1 (6 bases). Trimming removed 2 bases at V and 5 bases at J, with 15 bases between. The germline CDR1 and CDR2 sequences are GTSNPN and SVGIG (reference sequence). The CDR3 is 14 amino acids.

V usage is TRBV5-1 and J usage is TRBJ2-5; the D gene is possibly TRBD1 (8 bases). The CDR3 runs 14 residues. The V gene's germline CDR1 is SGHRS and CDR2 YFSETQ. V was cut by 3 bases and J by 5 bases, with 14 bases left in between. CDR3 nucleotides: TGCGCCAGCAGCTCACAGGGGGGGGATGAGACCCAGTACTTC. Translating it yields CASSSQGGDETQYF.

The chain recombines TRBV3-1 (or the pseudogene TRBV3-2) with TRBJ2-7, with 8 bases matching TRBD2. Germline V gene data show CDR1 as LGHDT and CDR2 as YNNKEL (reference sequence). The V gene end was trimmed by 1 base and the J gene end by 7 bases; junction bases not matched to a gene: 6. The CDR3 length is 14 residues. CDR3 region: CASSQAGGPGEQYF. The CDR3 nucleotides read TGTGCCAGCAGCCAAGCGGGGGGGCCGGGTGAGCAGTACTTC.

The J gene is TRBJ2-3, the V gene TRBV2, with 12 nucleotides matching TRBD2. V lost 4 bases and J lost 8; bases outside the gene matches: 7. The CDR3 extends over 15 amino acids. From germline, CDR1 is SNHLY and CDR2 FYNNEI. CDR3 nucleotide sequence: TGTGCCAGCAGTGGTCTAGCGGGGGGGCCGGCTACGCAGTATTTT. The encoded protein is CASSGLAGGPATQYF.

The chain carries TRBV19 and TRBJ1-2, with TRBD1 matching 10 bases. Germline assignment: CDR1 LNHDA and CDR2 SQIVND (reference sequence). The CDR3 has 22 residues. Germline trimming cut 3 bases from V and 8 bases from J; bases unmatched to any gene: 30. CDR3 in DNA: TGTGCCAGTAGTATCGGGTTATCAGAACTTACGCTCCCCGGACAGGGGGATAGGGGCTACACCTTC. Protein product: CASSIGLSELTLPGQGDRGYTF.

DNA of the CDR3: TGCAGTGCTAGACGACAGGACTCGCTGTTTTTT. Translation gives CSARRQDSLFF. The chain recombines TRBV20-1 with TRBJ1-4; D is possibly TRBD1 (6 bases). CDR3 length equals 11 residues. Trimming pared 2 bases from V and 14 bases from J, leaving 12 bases between. Germline V gene sequence: CDR1 DFQATT, CDR2 SNEGSKA (reference sequence).

The rearrangement joins TRBV2 to TRBJ1-3; D is perhaps TRBD1 (6 bases). CDR3 size: 14 residues. V shed 5 bases and J shed 4 bases, with 12 bases lying between them. Germline values: CDR1 SNHLY, CDR2 FYNNEI. CDR3 in DNA: TGTGCCAGCAGTTTTACAGGGCTAGGAAACACCATATATTTT. Translated: CASSFTGLGNTIYF.

This chain joins TRBV5-6 and TRBJ2-7, with TRBD1 matching 10 bases. The CDR3 runs 15 residues. Per germline, CDR1 SGHDT and CDR2 YYEEEE. With 3 bases clipped from V and 2 bases from J, the junction kept 5 bases outside the gene matches. The CDR3 is CASSYRDRGPYEQYF. CDR3 in DNA: TGTGCCAGCAGCTACCGGGACAGGGGCCCCTACGAGCAGTACTTC.

This sequence joins TRBV7-2 and TRBJ1-5, with D tentatively TRBD1 (5 bases). The germline V gene has CDR1 SGHTA and CDR2 FQGNSA. Deletions cut 6 bases from V and 0 bases from J, with 12 bases between. This CDR3 comprises 15 residues. The CDR3 DNA sequence: TGTGCCAGCAGGCCTACCGGGGGTAGCAATCAGCCCCAGCATTTT. Encoded protein: CASRPTGGSNQPQHF.